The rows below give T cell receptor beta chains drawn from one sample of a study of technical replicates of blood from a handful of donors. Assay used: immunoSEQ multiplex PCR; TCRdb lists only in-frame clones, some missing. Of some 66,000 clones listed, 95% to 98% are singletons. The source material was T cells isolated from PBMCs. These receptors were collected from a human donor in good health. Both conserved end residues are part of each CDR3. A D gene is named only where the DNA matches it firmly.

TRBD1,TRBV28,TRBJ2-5,CASSSGGQGHQETQYF,TGTGCCAGCAGTTCCGGGGGACAGGGTCACCAAGAGACCCAGTACTTC
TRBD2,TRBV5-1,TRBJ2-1,CASKAGEDEQFF,TGCGCCTCCAAAGCGGGAGAAGATGAGCAGTTCTTC
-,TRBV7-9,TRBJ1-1,CASSPQGANTEAFF,TGTGCCAGCAGCCCGCAAGGGGCGAACACTGAAGCTTTCTTT
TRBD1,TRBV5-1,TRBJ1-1,CASSLQGQGYLDTEAFF,TGCGCCAGCAGCTTGCAGGGACAGGGGTATTTGGACACTGAAGCTTTCTTT
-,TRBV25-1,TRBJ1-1,CASSLGEVMNTEAFF,TGTGCCAGCTCCCTGGGGGAGGTTATGAACACTGAAGCTTTCTTT
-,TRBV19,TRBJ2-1,CASNFQAGNNEQFF,TGTGCCAGTAATTTCCAGGCTGGAAACAATGAGCAGTTCTTC
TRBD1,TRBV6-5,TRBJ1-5,CASRSDRASNQPQHF,TGTGCCAGCAGATCCGACAGGGCTAGCAATCAGCCCCAGCATTTT
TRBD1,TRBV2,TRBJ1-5,CASNIQGESNQPQHF,TGTGCCAGCAATATACAGGGGGAGAGCAATCAGCCCCAGCATTTT
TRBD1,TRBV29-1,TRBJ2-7,CGAGLTGGGGEQYF,TGCGGCGCTGGGCTGACAGGGGGGGGCGGGGAGCAGTACTTC
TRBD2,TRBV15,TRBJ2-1,CATRDTSAQTIRRSYNEQFF,TGTGCCACCAGGGATACTAGCGCCCAAACTATAAGACGCTCCTACAATGAGCAGTTCTTC
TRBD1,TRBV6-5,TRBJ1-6,CASNQGERSPLHF,TGTGCCAGCAACCAGGGGGAACGTTCACCCCTCCACTTT
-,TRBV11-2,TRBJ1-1,CASSLVGAVEAFF,TGTGCCAGCAGCTTAGTCGGTGCCGTTGAAGCTTTCTTT
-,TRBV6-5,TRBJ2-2,CATLLRLAYTGELFF,TGTGCCACCTTATTACGGCTAGCGTACACCGGGGAGCTGTTTTTT